These 22 T cell receptor beta chains were all obtained from the same sample, sequenced in a study of immune evolution from preneoplasia to lung adenocarcinoma (dated by TCRdb to about 2021). Library creation used the immunoSEQ multiplex PCR assay. TCRdb carries this immuneACCESS record with in-frame sequences only. Its versions omit some clonotypes, under half of them owing to an unresolved V gene in the studies checked, with the rest unexplained. The sample table holds about 3,500 clones, of which about three quarters were seen once. Of the sample, roughly an eighth is held by the ten largest clones. The source material was FFPE minimally invasive lung adenocarcinoma tissue. Read against the paper, the sample's cell subset or site label means: micro-invasive lung adenocarcinoma (MIA). These receptor sequences come from a person aged 65-85 years with lung adenocarcinoma.

This rearrangement joins TRBV5-1 to TRBJ1-1; D is ambiguous. CDR3 length equals 14 residues. Germline V gene data show CDR1 as SGHRS and CDR2 as YFSETQ. Between the trimmed V and J ends, which lost 1 base and 5 bases, there was a span of 12 bases. CDR3 sequence (DNA): TGCGCCAGCAGCTTGCTTTTCACTAAGACTGAAGCTTTCTTT. It codes for CASSLLFTKTEAFF.

V usage is TRBV28 and J usage is TRBJ2-3; 10 bases fit TRBD2. CDR1 and CDR2 from the germline V gene are MDHEN and SYDVKM. The trim removed 6 bases at V and 3 bases at J, leaving 9 bases unmatched. The CDR3 is 16 amino acids. The CDR3 bases are TGTGCCAGCAGACCTATACTAGCGGGAAGAACAGATACGCAGTATTTT. This translates into CASRPILAGRTDTQYF.

The chain joins TRBV11-1 to TRBJ2-1, with a tentative D call TRBD2 (5 bases). V was shortened by 7 bases and J by 3 bases, with 16 bases between the two germline ends. Germline CDR1 reads SGHAT; CDR2 reads FQDESV (reference sequence). The CDR3 is 15 residues long. DNA of the CDR3: TGTGCCAGCACCCGAGACGGTAGCGACTACAATGAGCAGTTCTTC. It yields the protein CASTRDGSDYNEQFF.

This rearrangement joins TRBV29-1 to TRBJ2-1; 10 bases align to TRBD2. Losses at the gene ends were 7 bases for V and 6 bases for J; bases not matched to a gene: 3. The CDR3 has 12 residues. Germline V gene sequence: CDR1 SQVTM, CDR2 ANQGSEA. CDR3 in amino acids: CSARTSGNEQFF. The CDR3 DNA reads as TGCAGCGCAAGGACTAGCGGCAATGAGCAGTTCTTC.

This chain uses TRBV7-2 with TRBJ2-5, with 8 bases that match TRBD2. The trim removed 1 base at V and 5 bases at J, leaving 6 bases unmatched. The CDR3 totals 15 residues. Germline CDR1 is SGHTA and CDR2 is FQGNSA. The CDR3 is CASSLGLAPPETQYF. The CDR3 DNA is TGTGCCAGCAGCTTAGGACTAGCGCCTCCGGAGACCCAGTACTTC. Based on the CDR3 plus reference TRBV7-2 and TRBJ2-5, the full variable domain is GAGVSQSPSNKVTEKGKDVELRCDPISGHTALYWYRQSLGQGLEFLIYFQGNSAPDKSGLPSDRFSAERTGGSVSTLTIQRTQQEDSAVYLCASSLGLAPPETQYFGPGTRLLVL.

The V gene is TRBV7-9, the J gene TRBJ2-5; D remains unclear. Per germline, CDR1 SEHNR and CDR2 FQNEAQ (reference sequence). Trimming removed 3 bases at V and 4 bases at J, with 9 bases between. This CDR3 is built from 13 residues. Written as DNA, the CDR3 is TGTGCCAGCAGCTTGTTAATGACAGAGACCCAGTACTTC. It translates to CASSLLMTETQYF.

This chain links TRBV2 with TRBJ1-2, with D possibly being TRBD1 (6 bases). Germline V gene sequence: CDR1 SNHLY, CDR2 FYNNEI. V was shortened by 11 bases and J by 6 bases, with 16 bases between the two germline ends. This CDR3 comprises 12 residues. The CDR3 DNA reads TGTGCCGGAGGGTCAAGGGGGAATGGCTACACCTTC. Encoded protein: CAGGSRGNGYTF.

The V and J genes are TRBV7-2 and TRBJ1-5; D remains ambiguous. Germline V gene data show CDR1 as SGHTA and CDR2 as FQGNSA. The CDR3 has 16 residues. Deletions cut 4 bases from V and 1 base from J, with 14 bases between. The DNA of the CDR3 is TGTGCCAGCAGCTCGAACGCCCCGGGCAGCAATCAGCCCCAGCATTTT. Protein product: CASSSNAPGSNQPQHF.

This clone was recorded a few times. The rearrangement uses TRBV28 and TRBJ1-3; 8 positions match TRBD1. Germline CDR1 is MDHEN and CDR2 is SYDVKM. This CDR3 has 16 amino acids. The junction had 8 bases not matched to a gene; V was cut back by 5 bases and J by 2 bases. The CDR3 here is CASSGQGWGAGNTIYF. CDR3 in DNA: TGTGCCAGCAGTGGACAGGGCTGGGGAGCTGGAAACACCATATATTTT.

The J gene is TRBJ2-2, the V gene TRBV19; D is uncertain. From germline, CDR1 is LNHDA and CDR2 SQIVND (reference sequence). This CDR3 spans 15 amino acids. Trimming stripped 1 base from V and 0 bases from J, with 6 bases between. The CDR3 loop is CASSIGWPNTGELFF. CDR3 DNA sequence: TGTGCCAGTAGTATAGGTTGGCCGAACACCGGGGAGCTGTTTTTT.

The gene calls are TRBV11-2 and TRBJ2-3, with 7 bases matching TRBD2. Trimming removed 0 bases from V and 0 bases from J; junction bases left unmatched: 9. CDR1 and CDR2 (germline): SGHAT, FQNNGV. This CDR3 region has 18 residues. The CDR3 loop is CASSLERWASGSTDTQYF. DNA of the CDR3: TGTGCCAGCAGCTTAGAAAGGTGGGCTAGCGGAAGCACAGATACGCAGTATTTT.

The chain is built from TRBV30 and TRBJ2-3; tentative D call: TRBD1 (6 bases). The CDR3 contains 16 residues. CDR1 GTSNPN and CDR2 SVGIG come from the germline V gene (reference sequence). Deletions cut 4 bases from V and 0 bases from J, with 17 bases between. Here the CDR3 reads CAWTRPGATSTDTQYF. CDR3 DNA sequence: TGTGCCTGGACCCGGCCAGGGGCGACTAGCACAGATACGCAGTATTTT.

The chain recombines TRBV27 with TRBJ1-2; 8 bases map to TRBD1. J gave up 4 bases and V 5 bases, and 6 bases lay outside the gene matches. Per the germline V gene, CDR1 is MNHEY and CDR2 is SMNVEV (reference sequence). The CDR3 is made up of 14 amino acids. The CDR3 region has the DNA TGTGCCAGCAGTCCGGAGACAGGGGCCTATGGCTACACCTTC. Encoded protein: CASSPETGAYGYTF.

The chain is built from TRBV6-6 and TRBJ2-7; no definite D call. The germline V and J ends were trimmed by 0 bases and 5 bases, with 14 bases remaining between them. Germline loops: CDR1 MNHNY, CDR2 SVGAGI (reference sequence). CDR3 length: 15 residues. The chain's CDR3 is CASSYSNGPIHEQYF. The CDR3, as DNA: TGTGCCAGCAGTTACTCGAACGGTCCCATCCACGAGCAGTACTTC.

The chain combines TRBV5-4 with TRBJ1-1; D uncertain. The CDR3 covers 14 residues. The germline V gene has CDR1 SGHNT and CDR2 YYREEE (reference sequence). Trimming left V 1 base short and J 5 bases short, with 12 bases between. CDR3 coding DNA: TGTGCCAGCAGCTTGCACAGTCCGGGGACTGAAGCTTTCTTT. This encodes CASSLHSPGTEAFF.

The genes are TRBV27 and TRBJ2-3, with a weak D call TRBD2 (6 bases). This CDR3 is built from 14 residues. Germline CDR1 and CDR2: MNHEY and SMNVEV (reference sequence). V was clipped by 9 bases and J by 1 base, with 14 bases between them. The CDR3, as DNA: TGTGCCAGTCAAGACGGGGGACGCACAGATACGCAGTATTTT. Protein sequence: CASQDGGRTDTQYF.

The chain uses TRBV4-1 and TRBJ1-4; D gene ambiguous. The CDR3 covers 12 residues. V shed 3 bases and J shed 8 bases, with 7 bases lying between them. Germline CDR1 and CDR2: MGHRA and YSYEKL. The CDR3: CASSQTHEKLFF. DNA for the CDR3: TGCGCCAGCAGCCAGACCCACGAAAAACTGTTTTTT.

This chain connects TRBV5-1 to TRBJ2-1; D is undetermined. Per germline, CDR1 SGHRS and CDR2 YFSETQ. The CDR3 is 14 residues long. Trimming left V 0 bases short and J 6 bases short, with 10 bases between. CDR3 coding DNA: TGCGCCAGCAGCTTGGTATCGCCTGGCAATGAGCAGTTCTTC. Its translation is CASSLVSPGNEQFF.

This rearrangement joins TRBV5-1 to TRBJ2-5, with D possibly matching TRBD2 (6 bases). The J call may be mistaken, given a closer DNA end match to TRBJ2-7. Germline CDR1 reads SGHRS; CDR2 reads YFSETQ. The CDR3 totals 15 residues. CDR3 in DNA: TGCGCCAGCACCCTCCTAGGTGGGGGGTTCTACGAGCAGTACTTC. This translates into CASTLLGGGFYEQYF.

As to this clone: At one end the junction does not follow the germline gene, possibly because of a read error. The chain links TRBV4-1 to TRBJ1-2; D is ambiguous. Germline loops: CDR1 MGHRA, CDR2 YSYEKL. This CDR3 spans 13 amino acids. The CDR3 DNA reads as TGCACCAGCAGCCAAGGGCTTTCTTATGGCTACACCTTC. Translated: CTSSQGLSYGYTF.

The chain employs TRBV5-4 and TRBJ2-7; no clear D gene. The germline V gene encodes CDR1 SGHNT and CDR2 YYREEE (reference sequence). CDR3 length equals 14 residues. The ends were cut back, 0 bases at V and 3 bases at J, with 10 bases in the middle. DNA of the CDR3: TGTGCCAGCAGCTTGGGATTCTCGGGCTACGAGCAGTACTTC. Its translation: CASSLGFSGYEQYF.

This clone showed up just once. V gene TRBV6-6 combines with J gene TRBJ1-5, with 8 bases that match TRBD1. Germline assignment: CDR1 MNHNY and CDR2 SVGAGI (reference sequence). The CDR3 is made up of 15 amino acids. V was clipped by 2 bases and J by 5 bases; unmatched bases: 5. The CDR3 nucleotides are TGTGCCAGCAGTTACCTGGACAGGGCCGATCAGCCCCAGCATTTT. It yields the protein CASSYLDRADQPQHF.